The 5 T cell receptor beta chains below all came from one sample that was sequenced in a study of immune characterization of retroperitoneal liposarcoma. TCRdb reanalysed the PCR reads using MiXCR and keeps one entry per CDR3 protein. The sample has 6,600 or so distinct CDR3 sequences; roughly 31% are singletons. Sequencing input: tumor tissue. These receptors all come from a female donor with retroperitoneal liposarcoma.

In its sample, this clonotype was seen a few times. The chain links TRBV7-2 to TRBJ2-1, with a tentative D call TRBD2 (6 bases). The end of the DNA fits TRBJ2-5 better, so the J call may be wrong. Germline CDR1 is SGHTA and CDR2 is FQGNSA. The CDR3 contains 15 residues. The CDR3 DNA reads as TGTGCCAGCAGCTTAGATCCTAGGGGAGGTGAGACCCAGTACTTC. It is translated as CASSLDPRGGETQYF.

Only a few counts were recorded for this clonotype. Being one base from a much bigger clone, this may be a read error. This rearrangement joins TRBV7-8 to TRBJ2-1; 7 nucleotides agree with TRBD2. The germline gives CDR1 SGHVS, CDR2 FQNEAQ. V trimming: 2 bases; J trimming: 10 bases; junction bases outside the gene matches: 11. CDR3 length equals 15 residues. In nucleotides, the CDR3 is TGTGCCAGCAGCTTATTGCCTAGCGGCCCCTACGAGCAGTTCTTC. Translated: CASSLLPSGPYEQFF.

The chain is built from TRBV5-1 and TRBJ2-1; TRBD2 aligns across 13 bases. In germline, CDR1 is SGHRS, CDR2 YFSETQ. With 4 bases clipped from V and 7 bases from J, the junction kept 8 bases outside the gene matches. This CDR3 contains 16 residues. In DNA form, the CDR3 reads TGCGCCAGCAGCGTATGGACTAGCGGGAGCCGTAATGAGCAGTTCTTC. Its translation: CASSVWTSGSRNEQFF.

Many counts were recorded for this clonotype. V and J are TRBV10-1 and TRBJ1-1; the D gene is possibly TRBD1 (5 bases). The CDR3 totals 15 residues. V lost 2 bases and J lost 1, with 11 bases in between. Germline lookup yields CDR1 WNHNN and CDR2 SYGVQD (reference sequence). The CDR3 nucleotides are TGCGCCAGCAGTGAGGGACAAGGACCGAACACTGAAGCTTTCTTT. Protein: CASSEGQGPNTEAFF.

This clonotype was counted only a few times. V gene TRBV4-1 combines with J gene TRBJ2-1; no clear D gene. CDR3 length equals 15 residues. The germline gives CDR1 MGHRA, CDR2 YSYEKL. Trimming removed 4 bases from V and 0 bases from J, with 10 bases in between. CDR3 coding DNA: TGCGCCAGCAGCCTAGATCGGAACTCCTACAATGAGCAGTTCTTC. It is translated as CASSLDRNSYNEQFF.